This T cell receptor (beta chain) was identified in a study of blood T cell repertoires in COVID-19. Study context: The United States, Italy and Spain provided the acute and convalescent COVID-19 samples. T cells, B-cell-depleted T cells, or PBMCs supplied cDNA or gDNA.

V was cut by 3 bases and J by 5 bases, with 9 bases left in between. The CDR3 loop spans 13 amino acids. Authors' methods: It was from reference gene primer amplification that nucleated cell counts were estimated. The repertoire was sequenced with immunoSEQ multiplex PCR; TCRdb's copy has only in-frame clones and lacks some. That table supplies the V and J calls and clone size; D and trimming were determined from the DNA. Found here are over 100,000 clones, 65% to 85% of them singletons; the top ten hold around 0.77%. This TCR came from a woman aged 65 to 85 with acute or convalescent COVID-19. The gene calls are TRBV12-3 or TRBV12-4 and TRBJ2-3, with a possible D match to TRBD1 (6 bases). Sequenced sample: peripheral blood. The CDR3 DNA reads as TGTGCCAGCAGTTTGTTCAGGGGAGATACGCAGTATTTT. It is translated as CASSLFRGDTQYF.